This T cell receptor (beta chain) was identified in a study of cytomegalovirus exposure and HLA in healthy donors. Study at large: There were approximately 400 genotyped donors. Of these, roughly 86% fell in the genetic ancestry cluster associated with self-reported Caucasian donors.

Primers: 60 Vbeta forward and 13 Jbeta reverse. Sequenced by immunoSEQ multiplex PCR; TCRdb stores in-frame clones only, minus some. The data show roughly 190,000 clones, about four fifths seen once. The study, taken as a whole, reports: Most of the TCR beta V segments (in an earlier analysis) were productive either about 87% or about 30% of the time. According to a later analysis, donors in an Asian-associated ancestry cluster reportedly had fewer N-insertions than the 666-donor mean. There were some public TCRs occurring in many donors, but most TCR sequences were rare.

Germline V gene data show CDR1 as LGHNA and CDR2 as YSLEER. The V gene lost 0 bases and the J gene lost 0 bases, with 9 bases spanning the gap. CDR3 size: 17 residues. A word on this clone: Its antigen is not identified.

Sequenced input: PBMCs. The J gene is TRBJ2-6, the V gene TRBV4-3, with TRBD1 as a possible D gene (6 bases). This TCR was recovered from a woman in her 30s in good health and CMV-seropositive. The CDR3, as DNA: TGCGCCAGCAGCCAAGACTGGACAGCCTCTGGGGCCAACGTCCTGACTTTC. It codes for CASSQDWTASGANVLTF.